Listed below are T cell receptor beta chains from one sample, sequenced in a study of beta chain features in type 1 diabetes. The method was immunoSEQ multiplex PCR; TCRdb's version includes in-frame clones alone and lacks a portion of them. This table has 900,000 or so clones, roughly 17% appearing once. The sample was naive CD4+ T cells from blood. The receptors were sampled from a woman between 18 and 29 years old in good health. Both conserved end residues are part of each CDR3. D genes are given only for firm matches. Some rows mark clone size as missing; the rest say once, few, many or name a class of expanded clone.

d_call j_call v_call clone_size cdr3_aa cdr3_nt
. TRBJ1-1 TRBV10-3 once CAITPRQIRTEAFF TGTGCCATAACCCCCAGACAGATACGGACTGAAGCTTTCTTT
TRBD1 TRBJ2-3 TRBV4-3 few CASSQLDRGTDTQYF TGCGCCAGCAGCCAATTGGACAGGGGCACCGATACGCAGTATTTT
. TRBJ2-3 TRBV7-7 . CASSLDIAADTQYF TGTGCTAGCAGCCTGGACATTGCAGCAGATACGCAGTATTTT
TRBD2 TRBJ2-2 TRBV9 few CASSVVGRARNTGELFF TGTGCCAGCAGCGTAGTCGGGAGGGCCCGAAACACCGGGGAGCTGTTTTTT
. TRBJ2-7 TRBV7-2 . CASSPGQREQYF TGTGCCAGCAGCCCAGGACAGCGCGAGCAGTACTTC
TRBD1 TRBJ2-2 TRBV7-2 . CASRFQQGVGELFF TGTGCCAGCAGATTTCAACAGGGGGTCGGGGAGCTGTTTTTT
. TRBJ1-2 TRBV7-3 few CASSLSIPPEENNYGYTF TGTGCCAGCAGCTTGTCCATACCTCCCGAAGAAAATAACTATGGCTACACCTTC
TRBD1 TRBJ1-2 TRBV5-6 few CASSLTGQGSLYCTF TGTGCCAGCAGCTTAACCGGACAGGGATCCTTGTACTGCACCTTC
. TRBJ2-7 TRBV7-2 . CASSLSATIYEQYF TGTGCCAGCAGCTTATCAGCGACGATCTACGAGCAGTACTTC
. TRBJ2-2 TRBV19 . CASNPRAGELFF TGTGCCAGTAACCCCAGGGCCGGGGAGCTGTTTTTT
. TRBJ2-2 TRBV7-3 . CASSARGGWNTGELFF TGTGCCAGCAGCGCCCGAGGGGGATGGAACACCGGGGAGCTGTTTTTT
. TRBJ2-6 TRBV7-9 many CASRPRTGSGANVLTF TGTGCCAGCAGACCCCGAACAGGGTCTGGGGCCAACGTCCTGACTTTC
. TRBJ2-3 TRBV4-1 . CASSQDLPGIFADTQYF TGCGCCAGCAGCCAAGATCTTCCAGGGATTTTCGCGGATACGCAGTATTTT
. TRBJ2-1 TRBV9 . CASSEQGNEQFF TGTGCCAGCAGTGAACAGGGCAATGAGCAGTTCTTC
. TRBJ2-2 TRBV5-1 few CASSLDRQTGELFF TGCGCCAGCAGCTTGGATCGGCAGACCGGGGAGCTGTTTTTT
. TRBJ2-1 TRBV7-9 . CASSLGVLNEQFF TGTGCCAGCAGCTTAGGGGTCCTAAATGAGCAGTTCTTC
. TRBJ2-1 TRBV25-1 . CASSDPLEGSYNEQFF TGTGCCAGCAGTGACCCACTAGAAGGGTCCTACAATGAGCAGTTCTTC
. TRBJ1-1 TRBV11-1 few CASSINRVLAEAFF TGTGCCAGCAGCATCAACAGGGTTTTAGCTGAAGCTTTCTTT
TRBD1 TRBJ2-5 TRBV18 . CASSLDTGVIRETQYF TGTGCCAGCTCTCTCGACACAGGGGTGATTCGGGAGACCCAGTACTTC
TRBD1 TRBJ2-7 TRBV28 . CASSLWTGSSYEQYF TGTGCCAGCAGTCTGTGGACAGGGAGCTCCTACGAGCAGTACTTC
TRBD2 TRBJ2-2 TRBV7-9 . CASSSGLAAFTGELFF TGTGCCAGCAGCTCGGGACTAGCGGCCTTCACCGGGGAGCTGTTTTTT
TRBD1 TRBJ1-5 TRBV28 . CASSSTLQGRRQPQHF TGTGCCAGCAGCTCCACTCTACAGGGGAGACGACAGCCCCAGCATTTT
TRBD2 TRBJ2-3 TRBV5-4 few CASSPGLADFTDTQYF TGTGCCAGCAGCCCAGGACTAGCGGATTTCACAGATACGCAGTATTTT
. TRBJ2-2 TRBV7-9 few CASSLGSGISSGELFF TGTGCCAGCAGCTTAGGATCCGGGATCTCGTCCGGGGAGCTGTTTTTT
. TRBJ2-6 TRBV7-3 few CASSNSGANVLTF TGTGCCAGCAGCAACTCTGGGGCCAACGTCCTGACTTTC
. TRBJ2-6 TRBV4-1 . CASSQGRVAGANVLTF TGCGCCAGCAGCCAAGGCAGGGTAGCTGGGGCCAACGTCCTGACTTTC
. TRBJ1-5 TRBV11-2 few CASSFGRNQPQHF TGTGCCAGCAGCTTTGGGCGGAATCAGCCCCAGCATTTT
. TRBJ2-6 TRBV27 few CASRPGFSGANVLTF TGTGCCAGCAGGCCAGGGTTTTCTGGGGCCAACGTCCTGACTTTC
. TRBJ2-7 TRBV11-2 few CASSFGNGGSYEQYF TGTGCCAGCAGCTTTGGAAATGGGGGCTCCTACGAGCAGTACTTC
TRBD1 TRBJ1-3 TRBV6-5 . CASRNRGHGNTIYF TGTGCCAGCAGGAACAGGGGGCATGGAAACACCATATATTTT
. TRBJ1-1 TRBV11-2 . CASSLDRQPNTEAFF TGTGCCAGCAGCTTAGACCGACAACCGAACACTGAAGCTTTCTTT
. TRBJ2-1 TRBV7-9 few CASSLEYGFSYNEQFF TGTGCCAGCAGCTTGGAATACGGGTTCTCCTACAATGAGCAGTTCTTC
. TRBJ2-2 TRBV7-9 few CASSLQITGELFF TGTGCCAGCAGCTTACAAATCACCGGGGAGCTGTTTTTT
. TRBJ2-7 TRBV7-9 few CASSSRTRTGSEQYF TGTGCCAGCAGCTCCCGGACTCGCACAGGGAGCGAGCAGTACTTC
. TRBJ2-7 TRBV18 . CASSTTGNYEQYF TGTGCCAGCTCAACGACAGGTAACTACGAGCAGTACTTC
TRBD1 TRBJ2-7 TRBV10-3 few CAIKGAVNYEQYF TGTGCCATCAAGGGGGCCGTGAACTACGAGCAGTACTTC
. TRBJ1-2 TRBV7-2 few CASSLGAGYTF TGTGCCAGCAGCTTAGGGGCTGGCTACACCTTC
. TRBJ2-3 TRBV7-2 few CASSLTRDRDTQYF TGTGCCAGCAGCTTGACTAGAGATCGAGATACGCAGTATTTT
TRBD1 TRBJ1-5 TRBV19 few CASSRTGGYNQPQHF TGTGCCAGTAGTAGGACAGGGGGATACAATCAGCCCCAGCATTTT
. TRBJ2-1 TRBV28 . CASIKRGGTYNEQFF TGTGCCAGCATCAAAAGGGGGGGAACCTACAATGAGCAGTTCTTC
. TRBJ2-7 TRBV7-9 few CASSFTYEQYF TGTGCCAGCAGCTTCACTTACGAGCAGTACTTC
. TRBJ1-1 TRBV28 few CASSSRSTEAFF TGTGCCAGCAGCTCCCGGAGCACTGAAGCTTTCTTT
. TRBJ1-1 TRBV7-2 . CASSFRVNTEAFF TGTGCCAGCAGCTTTAGAGTGAACACTGAAGCTTTCTTT
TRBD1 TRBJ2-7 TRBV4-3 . CASSQGQGPSYEQYF TGCGCCAGCAGCCAGGGACAGGGGCCATCCTACGAGCAGTACTTC